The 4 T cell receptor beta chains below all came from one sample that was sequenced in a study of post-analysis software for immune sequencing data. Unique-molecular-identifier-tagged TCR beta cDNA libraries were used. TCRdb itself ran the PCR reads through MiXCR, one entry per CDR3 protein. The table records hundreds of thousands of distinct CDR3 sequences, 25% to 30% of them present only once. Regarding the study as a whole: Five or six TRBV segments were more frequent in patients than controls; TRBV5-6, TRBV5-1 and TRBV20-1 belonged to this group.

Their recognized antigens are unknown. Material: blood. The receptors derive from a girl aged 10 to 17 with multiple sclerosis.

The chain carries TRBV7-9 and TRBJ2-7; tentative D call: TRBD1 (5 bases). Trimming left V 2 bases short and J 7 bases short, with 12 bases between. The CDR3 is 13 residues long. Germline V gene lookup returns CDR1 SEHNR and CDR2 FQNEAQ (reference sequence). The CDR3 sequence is CASSLPKGDEQYF. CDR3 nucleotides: TGTGCCAGCAGCTTACCAAAAGGGGATGAGCAGTACTTC.

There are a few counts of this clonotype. The DNA of the CDR3 is TGCAGTGCTGACTTGAGGGGGGATACGCAGTATTTT. As protein: CSADLRGDTQYF. The rearrangement uses TRBV20-1 and TRBJ2-3; perhaps TRBD1 as D (6 bases). From germline, CDR1 is DFQATT and CDR2 SNEGSKA (reference sequence). V was shortened by 5 bases and J by 6 bases, with 12 bases between the two germline ends. This CDR3 has 12 residues.

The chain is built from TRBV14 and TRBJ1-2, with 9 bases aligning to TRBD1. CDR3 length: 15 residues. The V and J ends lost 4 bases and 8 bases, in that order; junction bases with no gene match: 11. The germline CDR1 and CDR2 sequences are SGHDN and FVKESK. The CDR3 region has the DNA TGTGCCAGCAGCCTAACCGGGACAGGGCCCTCGGGCTACACCTTC. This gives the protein CASSLTGTGPSGYTF.

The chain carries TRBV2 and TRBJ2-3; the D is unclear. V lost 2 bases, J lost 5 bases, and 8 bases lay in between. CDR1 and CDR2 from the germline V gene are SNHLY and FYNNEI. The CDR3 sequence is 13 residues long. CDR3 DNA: TGTGCCAGCAGTGAACCCTTGGGAGATACGCAGTATTTT. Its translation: CASSEPLGDTQYF.